The 13 T cell receptor beta chains in this list originate from one sample, sequenced in a study of T cell repertoires in cytomegalovirus infection. TCRdb analysed the reads with MiXCR anew, one entry per CDR3 protein. The table lists approximately 250,000 distinct CDR3 sequences, 9% to 15% of them singletons. Material: PBMCs. The source of these receptors is a human donor in good health (CMV status not recorded). Some clones in this sample may be carry-over from other donors' samples.

J is TRBJ2-5 and V is TRBV25-1, with D tentatively TRBD2 (6 bases). V was pared by 6 bases and J by 2 bases, with 16 bases between. This CDR3 spans 15 amino acids. CDR1 and CDR2 (germline): MGHDK, SYGVNS. Written as DNA, the CDR3 is TGTGCCAGCAGCTCTTACGGGGGATGGCAAGAGACCCAGTACTTC. It is translated as CASSSYGGWQETQYF.

This clonotype was observed at least ten times. V gene TRBV5-5 combines with J gene TRBJ2-5; 12 bases match TRBD2. With V trimmed by 0 bases and J by 4 bases, 10 bases remained unmatched. Looked up from germline, CDR1 is SGHKS and CDR2 is YYEKEE (reference sequence). This CDR3 contains 18 residues. The CDR3 reads CASSLGGLAGWYGETQYF. CDR3 coding DNA: TGTGCCAGCAGCTTGGGGGGACTAGCGGGTTGGTATGGAGAGACCCAGTACTTC.

This clonotype has only a few counts. The genes are TRBV5-1 and TRBJ2-2; 14 bases align to TRBD2. The CDR3 spans 15 residues. Germline CDR1 is SGHRS and CDR2 is YFSETQ. V was pared by 4 bases and J by 7 bases, with 3 bases of the junction left unmatched. CDR3 in amino acids: CASSGTSGRNGELFF. Written as DNA, the CDR3 is TGCGCCAGCAGCGGGACTAGCGGGAGAAACGGGGAGCTGTTTTTT. The full variable domain, its missing parts supplied by reference TRBV5-1 and TRBJ2-2, is KAGVTQTPRYLIKTRGQQVTLSCSPISGHRSVSWYQQTPGQGLQFLFEYFSETQRNKGNFPGRFSGRQFSNSRSEMNVSTLELGDSALYLCASSGTSGRNGELFFGEGSRLTVL.

In this sample, this clonotype turned up many times. V and J are TRBV28 and TRBJ2-7; 8 bases map to TRBD2. The J segment lost 6 bases and the V segment lost 5 bases, leaving 15 bases of the junction unmatched. This CDR3 has 16 amino acids. Germline assignment: CDR1 MDHEN and CDR2 SYDVKM. The CDR3 protein is CASSPPNGRDLGEQYF. The CDR3 nucleotides read TGTGCCAGCAGTCCTCCGAACGGGAGGGACCTGGGCGAGCAGTACTTC.

This clonotype was picked up a small number of times. The chain uses TRBV2 and TRBJ2-1, with TRBD2 matching 9 bases. V was pared by 2 bases and J by 1 base, with 0 bases of the junction left unmatched. Germline V lookup: CDR1 SNHLY, CDR2 FYNNEI. The CDR3 is 15 amino acids. The CDR3 protein is CASSELAGSYNEQFF. Here the CDR3 DNA reads TGTGCCAGCAGTGAACTAGCGGGATCCTACAATGAGCAGTTCTTC.

This clonotype was counted many times. The CDR3 reads CASRRLGNTEAFF. CDR3 coding DNA: TGTGCCAGCAGACGGCTAGGGAACACTGAAGCTTTCTTT. This rearrangement joins TRBV11-2 to TRBJ1-1; unclear D gene. This CDR3 comprises 13 residues. The V end lost 6 bases, the J end lost 1 base, and 9 bases lay between the germline ends. Germline lookup yields CDR1 SGHAT and CDR2 FQNNGV.

The rearrangement links TRBV25-1 to TRBJ1-6; D perhaps matches TRBD1 (6 bases). V dropped 3 bases and J dropped 10 bases, with 16 bases sitting between them. This CDR3 is built from 15 residues. Germline V gene data show CDR1 as MGHDK and CDR2 as SYGVNS. CDR3 in DNA: TGTGCCAGCAGTGAGTTTACCGGGACACACTCACCCCTCCACTTT. Its translation is CASSEFTGTHSPLHF.

The chain joins TRBV25-1 to TRBJ2-7; a weak D match, TRBD2 (6 bases). The CDR3 length is 14 residues. With 2 bases removed from V and 5 bases from J, the gap between germline ends came to 13 bases. Germline CDR1 is MGHDK and CDR2 is SYGVNS. CDR3 coding DNA: TGTGCCAGCAGTGAAAGCCGGGGGAGACACGAGCAGTACTTC. Its translation is CASSESRGRHEQYF.

The V gene is TRBV6-6, the J gene TRBJ2-7, with a weak D call TRBD1 (6 bases). CDR3 length equals 11 residues. Germline CDR1 is MNHNY and CDR2 is SVGAGI (reference sequence). V was pared by 9 bases and J by 3 bases, with 9 bases between. DNA of the CDR3: TGTGCCAGGGAACAGGGCTACGAGCAGTACTTC. Translation gives CAREQGYEQYF.

V is TRBV24-1 and J is TRBJ2-7; possibly TRBD2 for D (5 bases). The CDR3 has 14 amino acids. Germline V CDR1 and CDR2: KGHDR, SFDVKD. The V end lost 4 bases, the J end lost 5 bases, and 14 bases lay between the germline ends. The CDR3 nucleotides read TGTGCCACCAGTGACATGAGGGTCGGGAACGAGCAGTACTTC. Its translation is CATSDMRVGNEQYF.

This clonotype was seen at least ten times. The chain has TRBV7-2 and TRBJ2-4; D gene unclear. Trimming took off 5 bases at V and 8 bases at J, with 16 bases between the two ends. This CDR3 is built from 14 residues. In germline, CDR1 is SGHTA, CDR2 FQGNSA. As DNA, the CDR3 is TGTGCCAGCAGCGCTGACGGCCCGGCACACATTCAGTACTTC. Translating it yields CASSADGPAHIQYF. The full variable domain, in which reference TRBV7-2 and TRBJ2-4 provide the parts outside the CDR3, is GAGVSQSPSNKVTEKGKDVELRCDPISGHTALYWYRQSLGQGLEFLIYFQGNSAPDKSGLPSDRFSAERTGGSVSTLTIQRTQQEDSAVYLCASSADGPAHIQYFGAGTRLSVL.

This clonotype was seen a handful of times. The genes are TRBV18 and TRBJ2-4; D call uncertain. Germline V gives CDR1 KGHSH, CDR2 LQKENI. This CDR3 is built from 12 residues. Trimming took 2 bases from V and 9 from J, leaving 8 bases between them. Here the CDR3 DNA reads TGTGCCAGCTCACCAGAAGGCAGCATTCAGTACTTC. This sequence encodes CASSPEGSIQYF.

This clonotype was found a few times. The rearrangement joins TRBV7-2 to TRBJ2-4; D remains ambiguous. Trimming removed 1 base at V and 10 bases at J, with 8 bases between. CDR3 length: 12 residues. The germline CDR1 and CDR2 sequences are SGHTA and FQGNSA. The DNA of the CDR3 is TGTGCCAGCAGCTTAGATCTCGGGATTCAGTACTTC. Translation: CASSLDLGIQYF.